Each of the 8 T cell receptor beta chains below was sequenced from the same sample in a study of blood T cell repertoires in COVID-19 (dated by TCRdb to the early 2020s). The library was produced with the immunoSEQ multiplex PCR assay. TCRdb stores this immuneACCESS table with in-frame sequences only. Part of the clones is absent; in the studies checked, under half of the shortfall reflects unresolved V genes, and no reason is known for the rest. The table for this sample lists 430,000 or so clones; nearly 90% of them were counted only once. The ten top clones hold about 1.5% of the sample. Specimen: PBMCs or T cells enriched from blood (not recorded which). The receptors derive from a woman between 18 and 29 years old who had been exposed to COVID-19.

This chain links TRBV27 with TRBJ2-2; 8 positions match TRBD2. This CDR3 is 14 amino acids long. The germline gives CDR1 MNHEY, CDR2 SMNVEV (reference sequence). Trimming took 3 bases from V and 7 from J; bases not matched to a gene: 4. CDR3 in amino acids: CASSFPAGGGELFF. DNA of the CDR3: TGTGCCAGCAGTTTTCCGGCGGGGGGCGGGGAGCTGTTTTTT.

This clone was seen once. The V and J genes are TRBV7-2 and TRBJ2-3; D is possibly TRBD2 (6 bases). Germline CDR1 and CDR2: SGHTA and FQGNSA. V dropped 2 bases and J dropped 8 bases, with 17 bases sitting between them. CDR3 length: 15 amino acids. CDR3 sequence reads: CASSLSGTYGSTQYF. CDR3 DNA sequence: TGTGCCAGCAGCTTATCCGGGACTTATGGATCTACGCAGTATTTT.

This clone was observed a single time. The chain employs TRBV4-1 and TRBJ2-3, with 13 bases lining up with TRBD2. Germline-derived CDR1 and CDR2 are MGHRA and YSYEKL. J was trimmed by 6 bases and V by 1 base; bases with no gene match: 10. This CDR3 has 18 residues. The CDR3 loop is CASSQVGTSGTLADTQYF. The CDR3 nucleotides are TGCGCCAGCAGCCAAGTTGGGACTAGCGGGACCCTGGCCGATACGCAGTATTTT.

The V gene is TRBV7-9, the J gene TRBJ2-7; 8 nucleotides match TRBD2. This CDR3 spans 14 amino acids. After removal of 0 bases from V and 2 bases from J, the junction contained 0 bases not matched to a gene. Germline assignment: CDR1 SEHNR and CDR2 FQNEAQ (reference sequence). The CDR3 here is CASSLASGAYEQYF. DNA for the CDR3: TGTGCCAGCAGCTTAGCTAGCGGGGCCTACGAGCAGTACTTC.

This clone has more than one count but fewer than ten. This chain links TRBV18 with TRBJ1-1; 8 bases fit TRBD1. This CDR3 region has 14 residues. Germline CDR1 KGHSH, CDR2 LQKENI. With V trimmed by 6 bases and J by 5 bases, 8 bases remained unmatched. DNA of the CDR3: TGTGCCAGCTCCCCGCAGGGGGCAGAAACTGAAGCTTTCTTT. Translating gives CASSPQGAETEAFF.

About this clone: One end of the junction fails to match germline, which may point to a read error. Other DNA sequences within the sample encode an identical CDR3. The V call is TRBV6-5, the J call TRBJ1-6; TRBD1 matches at 9 bases. This CDR3 region has 15 residues. Per the germline V gene, CDR1 is MNHEY and CDR2 is SVGAGI. The CDR3 spells CASTVGDRDNSPLHF. The CDR3 nucleotides read TGTGCCAGCACAGTGGGGGACAGGGATAATTCACCCCTCCATTTT.

The CDR3 coding sequence is TGCGCCAGCAGCTTGGCGGCGGGAGGCTCCGGAGAGCAGTACTTC. The encoded protein is CASSLAAGGSGEQYF. V gene TRBV5-1 combines with J gene TRBJ2-7; 8 bases map to TRBD2. This CDR3 contains 15 residues. Germline V CDR1 and CDR2: SGHRS, YFSETQ. The trim removed 0 bases at V and 7 bases at J, leaving 9 bases unmatched.

This clone was picked up a small number of times. This chain joins TRBV10-3 and TRBJ1-3; tentatively, D is TRBD1 (6 bases). V gave up 0 bases and J gave up 2 bases, with 8 bases separating them. Germline CDR1 is ENHRY and CDR2 is SYGVKD. The CDR3 is 15 amino acids. The CDR3 nucleotides are TGTGCCATCAGTGAGTCTAACAGGGCTGGAAACACCATATATTTT. Residues: CAISESNRAGNTIYF.